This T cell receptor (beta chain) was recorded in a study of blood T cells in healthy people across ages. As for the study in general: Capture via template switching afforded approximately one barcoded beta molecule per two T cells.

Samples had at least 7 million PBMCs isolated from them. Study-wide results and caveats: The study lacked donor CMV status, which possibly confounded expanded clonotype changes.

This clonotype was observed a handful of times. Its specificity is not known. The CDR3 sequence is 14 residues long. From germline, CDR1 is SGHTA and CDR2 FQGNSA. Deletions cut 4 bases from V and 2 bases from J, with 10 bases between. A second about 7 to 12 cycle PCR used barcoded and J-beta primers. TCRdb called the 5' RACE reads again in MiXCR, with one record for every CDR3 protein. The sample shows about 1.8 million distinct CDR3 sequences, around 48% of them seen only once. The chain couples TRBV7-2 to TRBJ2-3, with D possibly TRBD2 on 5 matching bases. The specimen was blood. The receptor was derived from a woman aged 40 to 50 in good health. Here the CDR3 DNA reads TGTGCCAGCAGCTCAGACGGGAACACAGATACGCAGTATTTT. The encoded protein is CASSSDGNTDTQYF.